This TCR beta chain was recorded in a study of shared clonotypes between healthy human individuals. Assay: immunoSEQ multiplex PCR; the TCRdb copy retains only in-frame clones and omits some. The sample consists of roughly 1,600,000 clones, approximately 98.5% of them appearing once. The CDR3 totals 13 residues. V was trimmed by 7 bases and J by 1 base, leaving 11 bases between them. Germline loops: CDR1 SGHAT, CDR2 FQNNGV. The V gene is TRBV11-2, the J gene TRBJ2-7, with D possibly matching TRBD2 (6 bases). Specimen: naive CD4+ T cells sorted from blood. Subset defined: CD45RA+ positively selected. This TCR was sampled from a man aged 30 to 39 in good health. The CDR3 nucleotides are TGTGCCAGCACGGGGAGGAATTCCTACGAGCAGTACTTC. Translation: CASTGRNSYEQYF.